This TCR beta chain was obtained from a study of molecular identifiers for immune sequencing clone quantification. Study as a whole: Five portions were made in replicates from RNA of about 21,000 or 97,000 naive CD8 cells, and four underwent sequencing.

A single record per CDR3 protein comes from TCRdb applying MiXCR to the PCR reads. The data hold around 82,000 distinct CDR3 sequences, with around 17% observed a single time. Libraries for naive CD8 T cells, which were made from about 19,000 to 1,100,000 sorted cells, drew on 10%, 30% or 50% of the RNA. CD8+CD4-CCR7+CD45RA+ sorting gave the naive CD8 T cells. This CDR3 has 14 residues. The V and J ends lost 3 bases and 2 bases respectively, with 9 bases between them. Germline CDR1 reads ENHRY; CDR2 reads SYGVKD. General study findings and limits: Clonotypes surpassing 20 RNA copies contained over 97% of effector molecules, versus under 1% in naive cells.

Of note for this clonotype: The antigen is not known.

The material sequenced was naive CD8+ T cells from blood, with Jurkat cell RNA spiked in. Subset indicated: FACS-sorted CD8+CD4-CCR7+CD45RA+ naive T cells. This TCR derives from a human donor in good health. Some libraries in this study had Jurkat cell RNA spiked in. The J gene is TRBJ2-3, the V gene TRBV10-3; D uncertain. CDR3 amino acids: CAISEPYHTDTQYF. The CDR3 DNA follows: TGTGCCATCAGTGAACCCTATCACACAGATACGCAGTATTTT.